This T cell receptor beta chain was identified in a study of persistence of HIV-infected CD4 T cells. Of note for this clone: The antigen is not known.

Overlapping HIV-1 Gag 15-mer peptides at roughly 1 ug per peptide per mL were used. Memory cells lacking CD40L and CD69 with high CD45RO were sorted. Donors had CD4+ T cell counts above 400 cells/uL and were CMV-seropositive. Sequencing used immunoSEQ version 4 in survey mode. The table came from immunoSEQ multiplex PCR; TCRdb's copy has only in-frame clones and leaves some out. This sample has around 35,000 clones, with more than 75% found just once. Germline-derived CDR1 and CDR2 are SGHKS and YYEKEE (reference sequence). This CDR3 comprises 14 residues. The germline V and J ends were trimmed by 4 bases and 2 bases, with 12 bases remaining between them.

The rearrangement joins TRBV5-5 to TRBJ1-2; no reliable D call. The clonotype originates from an adult with HIV. The donor label of this sample is uncertain. This material consisted of cultured CD4+ T cells from PBMCs, taken from a patient who received antiretroviral therapy. The CDR3 protein is CASSLGRRNYGYTF. The DNA for the CDR3 is TGTGCCAGCAGCCTCGGCAGGCGGAACTATGGCTACACCTTC.